The next 26 T cell receptor beta chains were all read from a single sample in a study of cytomegalovirus exposure and HLA in healthy donors. A multiplex PCR was run with 60 Vbeta primers and 13 Jbeta primers. Profiling relied on immunoSEQ multiplex PCR, and the TCRdb table lists in-frame clones only, not all of them. The table includes 87,000 or so clones, 7.6% detected once. Sequenced sample: PBMCs. The receptors were gathered from a man over 45 in good health and CMV-seronegative.

Only a few counts were recorded for this clone. This chain links TRBV7-9 with TRBJ1-2; D not resolved. Germline-derived CDR1 and CDR2 are SEHNR and FQNEAQ (reference sequence). The ends were cut back, 5 bases at V and 4 bases at J, with 8 bases in the middle. The CDR3 runs to 12 residues. CDR3 protein: CASSRVLYGYTF. The CDR3 region has the DNA TGTGCCAGCAGCCGGGTCCTCTATGGCTACACCTTC.

This clone was counted only a few times. The chain uses TRBV19 and TRBJ1-2; 7 bases line up with TRBD1. V was pared by 7 bases and J by 5 bases, with 10 bases of the junction left unmatched. Germline lookup yields CDR1 LNHDA and CDR2 SQIVND (reference sequence). This CDR3 has 14 amino acids. CDR3 residues: CASKGARLAYGYTF. The CDR3, as DNA: TGTGCCAGTAAGGGGGCCAGACTTGCTTATGGCTACACCTTC. Complete variable domain (other parts from reference TRBV19 and TRBJ1-2): DGGITQSPKYLFRKEGQNVTLSCEQNLNHDAMYWYRQDPGQGLRLIYYSQIVNDFQKGDIAEGYSVSREKKESFPLTVTSAQKNPTAFYLCASKGARLAYGYTFGSGTRLTVV.

The chain recombines TRBV10-3 with TRBJ2-1, with 10 bases matching TRBD2. The CDR3 length is 15 residues. The ends lost 2 bases at V and 3 bases at J; junction bases unmatched: 1. The V gene's germline CDR1 is ENHRY and CDR2 SYGVKD. Here the CDR3 reads CAISEGLAVYNEQFF. CDR3 nucleotide sequence: TGTGCCATCAGTGAGGGACTAGCGGTCTACAATGAGCAGTTCTTC.

The chain recombines TRBV18 with TRBJ1-4; weak D call: TRBD1 (6 bases). Looked up from germline, CDR1 is KGHSH and CDR2 is LQKENI. Between the trimmed V and J ends, which lost 6 bases and 8 bases, there was a span of 16 bases. The length of the CDR3 is 14 residues. This CDR3 is CASSPGTPLEKLFF. The CDR3 nucleotides read TGTGCCAGCTCCCCCGGGACACCTTTAGAAAAACTGTTTTTT.

This clone appeared a few times. The V call is TRBV25-1, the J call TRBJ1-1; D is undetermined. This CDR3 has 13 residues. Germline V gene data show CDR1 as MGHDK and CDR2 as SYGVNS. Trimming took off 6 bases at V and 1 base at J, with 9 bases between the two ends. CDR3 DNA sequence: TGTGCCAGCAGAAATTTCAAGAACACTGAAGCTTTCTTT. It is translated as CASRNFKNTEAFF.

This clone was counted only a few times. The rearrangement joins TRBV5-5 to TRBJ1-6, with 10 bases aligning to TRBD1. Germline-derived CDR1 and CDR2 are SGHKS and YYEKEE (reference sequence). Germline trimming cut 4 bases from V and 8 bases from J; bases unmatched to any gene: 9. CDR3 length equals 16 residues. The CDR3 loop reads CASSQSFGQGDSPLHF. In DNA, the CDR3 is TGTGCCAGCAGCCAAAGTTTTGGACAGGGGGATTCACCCCTCCACTTT.

The V and J genes are TRBV6-5 and TRBJ2-5; TRBD1 matches at 7 bases. The V segment lost 4 bases and the J segment 5 bases; nucleotides outside the gene matches: 7. CDR1 is MNHEY, CDR2 SVGAGI, per germline. The CDR3 runs to 14 residues. CDR3 sequence reads: CASSSQGPGETQYF. CDR3 nucleotide sequence: TGTGCCAGCAGTTCACAGGGGCCGGGGGAGACCCAGTACTTC.

V is TRBV4-2 and J is TRBJ2-1, with 16 bases identical to TRBD2. Unmatched junction bases numbered 10, after V lost 0 bases and J lost 5 bases. The length of the CDR3 is 20 residues. Germline CDR1 and CDR2: LGHNA and YNFKEQ. The chain's CDR3 is CASSQDPGLAGGDRHNEQFF. The DNA for the CDR3 is TGTGCCAGCAGCCAAGATCCGGGACTAGCGGGGGGGGACAGACACAATGAGCAGTTCTTC.

The J gene is TRBJ1-5, the V gene TRBV6-5; TRBD1 might be the D (6 bases). The CDR3 loop spans 13 amino acids. V was shortened by 6 bases and J by 9 bases, with 15 bases between the two germline ends. CDR1 and CDR2 (germline): MNHEY, SVGAGI. The CDR3 here is CASRRTAGSPQHF. Written as DNA, the CDR3 is TGTGCCAGCAGAAGGACAGCCGGATCGCCCCAGCATTTT.

This clone was picked up a small number of times. J is TRBJ2-4 and V is TRBV5-4; D may be TRBD2 (6 bases). Per germline, CDR1 SGHNT and CDR2 YYREEE (reference sequence). V was cut by 0 bases and J by 4 bases, with 8 bases left in between. This CDR3 contains 14 residues. CDR3 sequence: CASSLGGEKNIQYF. The CDR3 region has the DNA TGTGCCAGCAGCTTGGGCGGGGAGAAAAACATTCAGTACTTC.

This clone was found a few times. V is TRBV7-2 and J is TRBJ1-1; no reliable D call. The germline V gene encodes CDR1 SGHTA and CDR2 FQGNSA. V lost 5 bases, J lost 7 bases, and 11 bases lay in between. The CDR3 is made up of 12 amino acids. The CDR3: CASSLLFVEAFF. For the CDR3, the DNA is TGTGCCAGCAGCCTTCTATTTGTTGAAGCTTTCTTT.

The chain employs TRBV30 and TRBJ1-2; D possibly corresponds to TRBD1 (5 bases). CDR3 size: 14 residues. With 2 bases removed from V and 5 bases from J, the gap between germline ends came to 15 bases. Germline V gene sequence: CDR1 GTSNPN, CDR2 SVGIG (reference sequence). DNA of the CDR3: TGTGCCTGGAGTTCCGAGGACACCGGATATGGCTACACCTTC. Protein: CAWSSEDTGYGYTF.

This clone showed up just a few times. The gene calls are TRBV6-6 and TRBJ2-2; TRBD1 matches 8 bases. The CDR3 is 13 residues long. V dropped 6 bases and J dropped 4; count of bases not matched to a gene: 1. Germline-derived CDR1 and CDR2 are MNHNY and SVGAGI (reference sequence). The CDR3 bases are TGTGCCAGCAGACAGGGGGGCACCGGGGAGCTGTTTTTT. Translation gives CASRQGGTGELFF.

In its sample, this clone was seen a few times. V is TRBV4-1 and J is TRBJ2-7; weak D call: TRBD1 (6 bases). The CDR3 consists of 13 residues. V lost 4 bases and J lost 4, with 11 bases in between. Germline V gene sequence: CDR1 MGHRA, CDR2 YSYEKL. CDR3 residues: CASSRIQGYEQYF. The CDR3 bases are TGCGCCAGCAGCCGCATACAGGGTTACGAGCAGTACTTC.

The J gene is TRBJ2-7, the V gene TRBV25-1, with TRBD2 identical over 8 bases. The CDR3 runs to 15 residues. The V segment lost 2 bases and the J segment 3 bases; nucleotides outside the gene matches: 6. Per the germline V gene, CDR1 is MGHDK and CDR2 is SYGVNS. Here the CDR3 DNA reads TGTGCCAGCAGTGAAACGGGACTAGTGGGCTACGAGCAGTACTTC. Translated: CASSETGLVGYEQYF.

CDR3 DNA: TGTGCCAGCAGGGACAGGGGTTGGGAGCAGTACTTC. This gives the protein CASRDRGWEQYF. This sequence joins TRBV2 and TRBJ2-7; 9 nucleotides agree with TRBD1. J was trimmed by 7 bases and V by 6 bases; bases with no gene match: 4. The CDR3 extends over 12 amino acids. The germline gives CDR1 SNHLY, CDR2 FYNNEI.

This chain connects TRBV30 to TRBJ2-5; 7 nucleotides agree with TRBD1. The CDR3 is made up of 14 amino acids. Germline values: CDR1 GTSNPN, CDR2 SVGIG (reference sequence). J lost 2 bases, V lost 4 bases, and 7 bases had no gene match. As DNA, the CDR3 is TGTGCCTGGACTTCCGGGACAGCACAAGAGACCCAGTACTTC. As protein: CAWTSGTAQETQYF.

This chain joins TRBV6-6 and TRBJ2-7, with 9 bases fitting TRBD1. The CDR3 runs 14 residues. V shed 6 bases, J shed 2 bases, and the junction held 5 bases outside the gene matches. Germline V lookup: CDR1 MNHNY, CDR2 SVGAGI (reference sequence). The CDR3 sequence: CASRQGARTYEQYF. In DNA form, the CDR3 reads TGTGCCAGCAGACAGGGGGCGAGGACCTACGAGCAGTACTTC.

This chain links TRBV5-4 with TRBJ2-3; D possibly corresponds to TRBD2 (6 bases). V dropped 2 bases and J dropped 0 bases, with 13 bases sitting between them. Germline V gene data show CDR1 as SGHNT and CDR2 as YYREEE (reference sequence). The CDR3 is made up of 16 amino acids. CDR3 nucleotides: TGTGCCAGCAGCTTTGGGGGGAGATCTAGCACAGATACGCAGTATTTT. Amino acids: CASSFGGRSSTDTQYF.

This clone was seen a handful of times. This chain uses TRBV18 with TRBJ2-5, with 8 bases lining up with TRBD2. The V and J ends lost 3 bases and 4 bases, in that order; junction bases with no gene match: 7. The germline CDR1 and CDR2 sequences are KGHSH and LQKENI. The CDR3 runs to 15 residues. CDR3 bases: TGTGCCAGCTCACCCCCGGGAGGGGGGCCAGAGACCCAGTACTTC. This translates into CASSPPGGGPETQYF.

V is TRBV7-2 and J is TRBJ2-1; TRBD1 might be the D (6 bases). Trimming cost V 5 bases and J 6 bases, with 17 bases left between them. The CDR3 length is 15 residues. Germline CDR1 SGHTA, CDR2 FQGNSA. The CDR3 protein is CASSQGSPPSNEQFF. CDR3 coding DNA: TGTGCCAGCAGCCAGGGGTCACCCCCTTCCAATGAGCAGTTCTTC.

This clone was seen only a few times. The rearrangement joins TRBV7-9 to TRBJ1-1; D may be TRBD1 (5 bases). Trimming shortened V by 0 bases and J by 8 bases, and 10 bases separated the two germline ends. Germline CDR1 SEHNR, CDR2 FQNEAQ (reference sequence). The CDR3 covers 13 residues. As DNA, the CDR3 is TGTGCCAGCAGCTTAGCGGGGAACAGGGAAGCTTTCTTT. Its translation: CASSLAGNREAFF.

The J gene is TRBJ1-5, the V gene TRBV6-1; 8 bases line up with TRBD1. Germline V gene data show CDR1 as MNHNS and CDR2 as SASEGT. J lost 2 bases, V lost 5 bases, and 5 bases had no gene match. This CDR3 comprises 15 residues. The CDR3 region is CASSSRGQGNQPQHF. The CDR3 DNA sequence: TGTGCCAGCAGTAGCAGGGGGCAGGGCAATCAGCCCCAGCATTTT.

The chain has TRBV25-1 and TRBJ2-1; TRBD2 matches at 9 bases. J lost 5 bases, V lost 2 bases, and 13 bases had no gene match. Germline V gene sequence: CDR1 MGHDK, CDR2 SYGVNS. CDR3 length: 18 amino acids. CDR3 protein: CASSEINQREDSDNEQFF. In nucleotides, the CDR3 is TGTGCCAGCAGTGAAATCAATCAGCGGGAGGACTCAGACAATGAGCAGTTCTTC.

This rearrangement joins TRBV28 to TRBJ2-1; D gene ambiguous. CDR1 MDHEN and CDR2 SYDVKM come from the germline V gene. The CDR3 is 14 residues long. The V end lost 5 bases, the J end lost 4 bases, and 12 bases lay between the germline ends. The CDR3 DNA reads TGTGCCAGCAGTCAGGCACGGATGTACAATGAGCAGTTCTTC. Translated, it gives CASSQARMYNEQFF.

The chain employs TRBV6-5 and TRBJ1-6, with 9 bases matching TRBD1. From germline, CDR1 is MNHEY and CDR2 SVGAGI. The CDR3 covers 15 residues. With V trimmed by 0 bases and J by 7 bases, 1 base remained unmatched. CDR3 nucleotide sequence: TGTGCCAGCAGTTACTCAGGACAGGGGAATTCACCCCTCCACTTT. Its protein is CASSYSGQGNSPLHF.